Listed here are 29 T cell receptor beta chains from one sample, sequenced in a study of T cell responses to AZD1222 COVID-19 vaccine. The data were produced by immunoSEQ multiplex PCR, yet TCRdb's version contains in-frame clones alone and is incomplete. The sample includes roughly 80,000 clones, about 90% of them seen just once. The sequencing used peripheral blood, collected on day 0 of AZD1222 vaccination. The receptors shown here come from an adult in good health.

This clone was counted once. This chain connects TRBV29-1 to TRBJ2-1; tentatively, D is TRBD2 (6 bases). CDR1 and CDR2 (germline): SQVTM, ANQGSEA. The V and J ends lost 3 bases and 8 bases respectively, with 11 bases between them. The CDR3 is 12 amino acids. This CDR3 is CSVDRGRDEQFF. The CDR3, as DNA: TGCAGCGTTGATCGGGGGAGAGATGAGCAGTTCTTC.

This clone was seen a handful of times. This chain joins TRBV18 and TRBJ2-1; 7 nucleotides agree with TRBD2. V lost 5 bases, J lost 8 bases, and 12 bases stayed unmatched. Germline lookup yields CDR1 KGHSH and CDR2 LQKENI. CDR3 size: 15 residues. This CDR3 is CASSSSWEGLYEQFF. The CDR3 bases are TGTGCCAGCTCAAGTTCGTGGGAGGGCCTATATGAGCAGTTCTTC.

This clone was detected only once. V gene TRBV4-1 combines with J gene TRBJ2-1, with D possibly being TRBD1 or TRBD2 (6 bases each). The germline V gene has CDR1 MGHRA and CDR2 YSYEKL. Trimming took off 3 bases at V and 0 bases at J, with 15 bases between the two ends. The CDR3 covers 17 residues. This CDR3 is CASSQGGADSSYNEQFF. CDR3 bases: TGCGCCAGCAGCCAGGGGGGCGCCGACAGCTCCTACAATGAGCAGTTCTTC.

This chain links TRBV5-1 with TRBJ1-2, with TRBD1 matching 7 bases. This CDR3 has 14 amino acids. With 4 bases clipped from V and 2 bases from J, the junction kept 5 bases outside the gene matches. CDR1 SGHRS and CDR2 YFSETQ come from the germline V gene. The CDR3 protein is CASSPGQINYGYTF. The CDR3 DNA follows: TGCGCCAGCAGCCCGGGACAGATAAACTATGGCTACACCTTC.

The chain couples TRBV6-5 to TRBJ1-5; D not certain. This CDR3 is built from 13 residues. Germline V gene lookup returns CDR1 MNHEY and CDR2 SVGAGI. V was cut by 6 bases and J by 5 bases, with 11 bases left in between. CDR3 nucleotide sequence: TGTGCCAGCAGGGACCCTGGCCATCAGCCCCAGCATTTT. Translation gives CASRDPGHQPQHF.

The chain recombines TRBV6-1 with TRBJ2-7, with TRBD1 as a possible D gene (5 bases). Per the germline V gene, CDR1 is MNHNS and CDR2 is SASEGT. Trimming cost V 1 base and J 6 bases, with 7 bases left between them. The CDR3 has 12 amino acids. DNA for the CDR3: TGTGCCAGCAGTGAAGTCAGGGCCGAGCAGTACTTC. It codes for CASSEVRAEQYF.

The chain is built from TRBV7-9 and TRBJ1-2; D gene unclear. Germline-derived CDR1 and CDR2 are SEHNR and FQNEAQ (reference sequence). The CDR3 spans 13 residues. V lost 5 bases, J lost 6 bases, and 13 bases lay in between. The CDR3 sequence is CASSQRRSDGYTF. The CDR3 bases are TGTGCCAGCAGCCAACGCCGATCCGATGGCTACACCTTC.

This chain connects TRBV28 to TRBJ2-1; D uncertain. The V gene's germline CDR1 is MDHEN and CDR2 SYDVKM. The ends were cut back, 4 bases at V and 0 bases at J, with 7 bases in the middle. CDR3 size: 14 residues. The CDR3 bases are TGTGCCAGCAGTTGGGAAAGCTCCTACAATGAGCAGTTCTTC. This translates into CASSWESSYNEQFF.

V and J are TRBV28 and TRBJ2-4, with 8 bases matching TRBD1. V lost 10 bases to trimming and J lost 0 bases; unmatched junction nucleotides: 5. This CDR3 region has 14 residues. Germline loops: CDR1 MDHEN, CDR2 SYDVKM. The CDR3 DNA reads TGTGCCACCCGACAGGGGTTAGCCAAAAACATTCAGTACTTC. It translates to CATRQGLAKNIQYF.

The chain uses TRBV5-1 and TRBJ1-1; 7 positions match TRBD1. V trimming: 7 bases; J trimming: 6 bases; junction bases outside the gene matches: 12. In germline, CDR1 is SGHRS, CDR2 YFSETQ. This CDR3 is built from 14 residues. CDR3 region: CASAGPGGRAEAFF. The CDR3 DNA sequence: TGCGCCAGCGCCGGTCCAGGGGGTCGGGCTGAAGCTTTCTTT.

This chain's CDR3 is CASGPTLDTQYF. CDR3 nucleotides: TGTGCTAGTGGCCCGACCTTAGATACGCAGTATTTT. The chain employs TRBV12-5 and TRBJ2-3; unclear D gene. The germline V gene has CDR1 LGHNT and CDR2 FRNRAP. This CDR3 comprises 12 residues. V was cut by 6 bases and J by 5 bases, with 9 bases left in between.

DNA for the CDR3: TGTGCAGGAGGGGGGGGCTTGTACGAGCAGTACTTC. Its translation: CAGGGGLYEQYF. The chain employs TRBV6-5 and TRBJ2-7; perhaps TRBD2 as D (7 bases). The CDR3 has 12 residues. The germline CDR1 and CDR2 sequences are MNHEY and SVGAGI.

The V and J genes are TRBV28 and TRBJ2-7; 7 bases fit TRBD2. The CDR3 covers 12 residues. V trimming: 8 bases; J trimming: 3 bases; junction bases outside the gene matches: 4. Germline CDR1 reads MDHEN; CDR2 reads SYDVKM. The CDR3 sequence: CASGRGYYEQYF. As DNA, the CDR3 is TGTGCCAGCGGGAGGGGATACTACGAGCAGTACTTC.

V gene TRBV10-1 combines with J gene TRBJ1-1; the match to TRBD1 covers 7 bases. CDR3 length equals 16 residues. Losses at the gene ends were 7 bases for V and 1 base for J; bases not matched to a gene: 12. CDR1 and CDR2 (germline): WNHNN, SYGVQD (reference sequence). The CDR3: CASKIQGRHQNTEAFF. The CDR3, as DNA: TGCGCCAGCAAAATACAGGGGAGACACCAGAACACTGAAGCTTTCTTT.

The rearrangement joins TRBV19 to TRBJ2-7; D assignment may be TRBD1 or TRBD2 (6 bases each). The germline gives CDR1 LNHDA, CDR2 SQIVND (reference sequence). V dropped 2 bases and J dropped 3 bases, with 11 bases sitting between them. The CDR3 has 14 amino acids. DNA of the CDR3: TGTGCCAGTAGTATATGGGGGGCGAACTACGAGCAGTACTTC. As protein: CASSIWGANYEQYF.

The rearrangement uses TRBV7-9 and TRBJ2-2; D remains unclear. CDR3 length: 13 residues. Germline assignment: CDR1 SEHNR and CDR2 FQNEAQ (reference sequence). V lost 1 base and J 7 bases, leaving 7 bases between the germline ends. CDR3 in DNA: TGTGCCAGCAGCTTAGACAGCATCGGGGAGCTGTTTTTT. It translates to CASSLDSIGELFF.

This chain joins TRBV6-5 and TRBJ1-3, with D hard to call. The CDR3 length is 15 residues. V was trimmed by 8 bases and J by 2 bases, leaving 16 bases between them. Germline V CDR1 and CDR2: MNHEY, SVGAGI. CDR3 sequence: CASAVTGEAGNTIYF. In DNA, the CDR3 is TGTGCCAGCGCAGTTACCGGGGAGGCTGGAAACACCATATATTTT.

The gene calls are TRBV4-3 and TRBJ2-1; 8 bases fit TRBD2. V gave up 1 base and J gave up 9 bases; unmatched junction bases: 5. The CDR3 covers 14 residues. Germline CDR1 is LGHNA and CDR2 is YSLEER. DNA for the CDR3: TGCGCCAGCAGCCAAGTCGGGAGGGAGGTTGAGCAGTTCTTC. It is translated as CASSQVGREVEQFF.

The chain combines TRBV9 with TRBJ1-4; maybe TRBD1 (5 bases). The V end was cut by 6 bases, the J end by 1 base, with 16 bases between. The CDR3 sequence is 16 residues long. Per the germline V gene, CDR1 is SGDLS and CDR2 is YYNGEE. Here the CDR3 reads CASNGGSGLTNEKLFF. CDR3 DNA sequence: TGTGCCAGCAATGGGGGTAGCGGGTTAACTAATGAAAAACTGTTTTTT.

This chain connects TRBV29-1 to TRBJ1-1, with a possible D match to TRBD1 (6 bases). V was cut by 7 bases and J by 6 bases, with 15 bases left in between. Germline CDR1 SQVTM, CDR2 ANQGSEA. The CDR3 contains 12 residues. As DNA, the CDR3 is TGCAGCGCCACACAGGGTAGGGCTGAAGCTTTCTTT. The encoded protein is CSATQGRAEAFF.

The genes are TRBV28 and TRBJ2-7; TRBD1 aligns across 10 bases. This CDR3 comprises 15 residues. Germline V CDR1 and CDR2: MDHEN, SYDVKM. V was clipped by 3 bases and J by 5 bases; unmatched bases: 7. The CDR3: CASSFPGTGDHEQYF. The CDR3 DNA reads TGTGCCAGCAGTTTCCCTGGGACAGGGGACCACGAGCAGTACTTC.

This clone was recorded only once. V usage is TRBV1 and J usage is TRBJ1-5; TRBD1 was called by the table and not checked on the DNA. TRBV1 is classified as a pseudogene. This CDR3 has 20 amino acids. CDR3 protein: CTSSQLTGGAGRYSNQPQHF. The CDR3 DNA sequence: TGCACCAGCAGCCAACTTACAGGGGGCGCAGGCCGATATAGCAATCAGCCCCAGCATTTT.

The DNA of the CDR3 is TGTGCCAGTACCGCGGACCACTATAATTCACCCCTCCACTTT. It encodes CASTADHYNSPLHF. The V gene is TRBV19, the J gene TRBJ1-6; D is ambiguous. CDR1 is LNHDA, CDR2 SQIVND, per germline (reference sequence). This CDR3 region has 14 residues. The ends were cut back, 7 bases at V and 3 bases at J, with 10 bases in the middle.

This clone showed up just once. The chain has TRBV3-1 (or the pseudogene TRBV3-2) and TRBJ2-7, with D possibly TRBD2 on 5 matching bases. This CDR3 is built from 14 residues. Germline CDR1 is LGHDT and CDR2 is YNNKEL (reference sequence). V gave up 1 base and J gave up 3 bases, with 10 bases separating them. CDR3 sequence reads: CASSQGFAGYEQYF. In nucleotides, the CDR3 is TGTGCCAGCAGCCAAGGGTTCGCGGGCTACGAGCAGTACTTC.

The CDR3 protein is CASSRLSVGGNTIYF. Written as DNA, the CDR3 is TGTGCCAGCAGCAGGCTTTCGGTTGGCGGAAACACCATATATTTT. The chain joins TRBV5-4 to TRBJ1-3; no clear D. This CDR3 has 15 amino acids. V was clipped by 4 bases and J by 4 bases, with 15 bases between them. CDR1 SGHNT and CDR2 YYREEE come from the germline V gene (reference sequence).

This chain links TRBV7-2 with TRBJ1-1; 7 positions match TRBD1. Germline assignment: CDR1 SGHTA and CDR2 FQGNSA. This CDR3 region has 16 residues. V lost 4 bases, J lost 1 base, and 9 bases stayed unmatched. As DNA, the CDR3 is TGTGCCAGCAGCTACGTCATAGGGACAGCGAACACTGAAGCTTTCTTT. Encoded protein: CASSYVIGTANTEAFF.

CDR3 sequence (DNA): TGTGCCAGCAGCCAAGGCGGGGTGTTATACCAGGAGTACTTC. The encoded protein is CASSQGGVLYQEYF. This chain connects TRBV3-1 (or the pseudogene TRBV3-2) to TRBJ2-5, with D possibly matching TRBD2 (6 bases). The ends were cut back, 1 base at V and 12 bases at J, with 18 bases in the middle. Germline lookup yields CDR1 LGHDT and CDR2 YNNKEL (reference sequence). The CDR3 is 14 residues long.

The chain combines TRBV28 with TRBJ2-1, with TRBD2 identical over 10 bases. V lost 5 bases and J lost 1; bases outside the gene matches: 5. The CDR3 loop spans 16 amino acids. The V gene's germline CDR1 is MDHEN and CDR2 SYDVKM. The CDR3 here is CASSPGLASSYNEQFF. DNA for the CDR3: TGTGCCAGCAGTCCGGGACTAGCGTCTTCCTACAATGAGCAGTTCTTC.

This rearrangement joins TRBV28 to TRBJ2-7, with TRBD2 as a possible D gene (5 bases). The CDR3 loop spans 14 amino acids. V lost 3 bases, J lost 2 bases, and 11 bases lay in between. Germline V gives CDR1 MDHEN, CDR2 SYDVKM. The CDR3 DNA reads as TGTGCCAGCAGTTTTGGAGGTCAAACCTACGAGCAGTACTTC. It codes for CASSFGGQTYEQYF.